Listed below are T cell receptor beta chains from one sample, sequenced in a study of blood T cells in healthy people across ages. TCRdb itself ran the 5' RACE reads through MiXCR, one entry per CDR3 protein. The repertoire holds over 1,500,000 distinct CDR3 sequences, with roughly 52% as singletons. The sequencing sample was made of blood. The receptors come from a woman aged 40-49 years in good health. Both conserved end residues are part of each CDR3. Each record gives: J gene, V gene, clone size, D gene, CDR3 DNA, CDR3 protein. The D gene is left open where the match is weak. Not all rows give a size; the values are once, few, many and, for expanded clones, a class.

j_gene: TRBJ1-2; v_gene: TRBV4-3; abundance: -; d_gene: TRBD1; CDR3nt: TGCGCCAGCAGCCAAGATCGAGACAGGGTCTATGGCTACACCTTC; CDR3aa: CASSQDRDRVYGYTF
j_gene: TRBJ2-3; v_gene: TRBV7-2; abundance: -; d_gene: -; CDR3nt: TGTGCCAGCACCTTCCCGGTGGCGGATACGCAGTATTTT; CDR3aa: CASTFPVADTQYF
j_gene: TRBJ2-5; v_gene: TRBV13; abundance: few; d_gene: -; CDR3nt: TGTGCCAGCAGCCATGGGACCCGCGGAGAGACCCAGTACTTC; CDR3aa: CASSHGTRGETQYF
j_gene: TRBJ1-2; v_gene: TRBV4-3; abundance: -; d_gene: TRBD1; CDR3nt: TGCGCCAGCAGCCAAGAATTCGCGACAGGGCTTCTTGGCTACACCTTC; CDR3aa: CASSQEFATGLLGYTF
j_gene: TRBJ2-2; v_gene: TRBV11-2; abundance: -; d_gene: -; CDR3nt: TGTGCCAGCAGCACAACGCCGGGACTGATGAACACCGGGGAGCTGTTTTTT; CDR3aa: CASSTTPGLMNTGELFF
j_gene: TRBJ2-5; v_gene: TRBV15; abundance: few; d_gene: TRBD2; CDR3nt: TGTGCCACCAGCAAAAGATTCGGGACTAGCGGACAAGAGACCCAGTACTTC; CDR3aa: CATSKRFGTSGQETQYF
j_gene: TRBJ2-5; v_gene: TRBV9; abundance: -; d_gene: -; CDR3nt: TGTGCCTGCAGCTCACCCGGCGTAGCGGTCCAAGAGACCCAGTACTTC; CDR3aa: CACSSPGVAVQETQYF
j_gene: TRBJ1-6; v_gene: TRBV27; abundance: -; d_gene: TRBD1; CDR3nt: TGTGCCAGCAGTTCTCCCAGGGACAGGCGCACCCTCCACTTT; CDR3aa: CASSSPRDRRTLHF
j_gene: TRBJ2-7; v_gene: TRBV7-2; abundance: -; d_gene: -; CDR3nt: TGTGCCAGCTGCTTAGAAAGACTAGACGAGCAGTACTTC; CDR3aa: CASCLERLDEQYF
j_gene: TRBJ1-1; v_gene: TRBV20-1; abundance: few; d_gene: -; CDR3nt: TGCAGTGCTGGGAGGGGGGCGGCCACTGAAGCTTTCTTT; CDR3aa: CSAGRGAATEAFF
j_gene: TRBJ2-5; v_gene: TRBV7-2; abundance: few; d_gene: -; CDR3nt: TGTGCCAGCAGCCTCCAGTCACTAGGAAAACGAGAGACCCAGTACTTC; CDR3aa: CASSLQSLGKRETQYF
j_gene: TRBJ2-3; v_gene: TRBV2; abundance: -; d_gene: -; CDR3nt: TGTGCCAGCAGTGAGACATGGGCTGATACGCAGTATTTT; CDR3aa: CASSETWADTQYF
j_gene: TRBJ2-7; v_gene: TRBV28; abundance: -; d_gene: -; CDR3nt: TGTGCCAGCAGTACCATACTCGGGTACGAGCAGTACTTC; CDR3aa: CASSTILGYEQYF
j_gene: TRBJ2-1; v_gene: TRBV6-5; abundance: -; d_gene: -; CDR3nt: TGTGCCAGCAGTTACGGAGGACAGCCAAACAATGAGCAGTTCTTC; CDR3aa: CASSYGGQPNNEQFF
j_gene: TRBJ2-5; v_gene: TRBV6-6; abundance: -; d_gene: TRBD1; CDR3nt: TGTGCCAGCAGTGACCCGGGACAGGGTGAGACCCAGTACTTC; CDR3aa: CASSDPGQGETQYF
j_gene: TRBJ2-3; v_gene: TRBV6-6; abundance: -; d_gene: -; CDR3nt: TGTGCCAGCAGTTACTCGTCTCTAGACAACACAGATACGCAGTATTTT; CDR3aa: CASSYSSLDNTDTQYF
j_gene: TRBJ2-7; v_gene: TRBV5-1; abundance: few; d_gene: TRBD2; CDR3nt: TGCGCCAGCAGCCGTAGACTAGCGGACGAGCAGTACTTC; CDR3aa: CASSRRLADEQYF
j_gene: TRBJ2-7; v_gene: TRBV6-5; abundance: few; d_gene: -; CDR3nt: TGTGCCAGCAGTTACTCTATGACTAGCTACGAGCAGTACTTC; CDR3aa: CASSYSMTSYEQYF
j_gene: TRBJ2-7; v_gene: TRBV28; abundance: -; d_gene: TRBD1; CDR3nt: TGTGCCAGCGGGATAACAGGGGGCAGCTCCTACGAGCAGTACTTC; CDR3aa: CASGITGGSSYEQYF
j_gene: TRBJ2-7; v_gene: TRBV10-3; abundance: -; d_gene: -; CDR3nt: TGTGCCATCAGTGCCAGCCCCGGGACACTGAGCTACGAGCAGTACTTC; CDR3aa: CAISASPGTLSYEQYF
j_gene: TRBJ2-1; v_gene: TRBV12-3/TRBV12-4; abundance: -; d_gene: -; CDR3nt: TGTGCCAGCAGAGGGACGGGTAACAATGAGCAGTTCTTC; CDR3aa: CASRGTGNNEQFF
j_gene: TRBJ2-1; v_gene: TRBV9; abundance: few; d_gene: -; CDR3nt: TGTGCCAGCAGCCGTCCAGGCGGGGCCTACAATGAGCAGTTCTTC; CDR3aa: CASSRPGGAYNEQFF
j_gene: TRBJ2-3; v_gene: TRBV7-2; abundance: -; d_gene: TRBD1; CDR3nt: TGTGCCAGCAGCTTATGGGGACAGAGCATAGATACGCAGTATTTT; CDR3aa: CASSLWGQSIDTQYF
j_gene: TRBJ2-5; v_gene: TRBV9; abundance: once; d_gene: TRBD2; CDR3nt: TGTGCCAGCAGCGTAGGACTAGCGGGAGATGGGGAGACCCAGTACTTC; CDR3aa: CASSVGLAGDGETQYF
j_gene: TRBJ2-5; v_gene: TRBV12-3/TRBV12-4; abundance: many; d_gene: TRBD2; CDR3nt: TGTGCCAGCAGTCTATCTAGCGGGGGGGAGACCCAGTACTTC; CDR3aa: CASSLSSGGETQYF
j_gene: TRBJ2-3; v_gene: TRBV28; abundance: few; d_gene: -; CDR3nt: TGTGCCAGCAGTTCCCACACAGGGAGAGACACAGATACGCAGTATTTT; CDR3aa: CASSSHTGRDTDTQYF
j_gene: TRBJ2-4; v_gene: TRBV10-3; abundance: few; d_gene: -; CDR3nt: TGTGCCATCAGTGACAGTGGGGAAGGCAAAAACATTCAGTACTTC; CDR3aa: CAISDSGEGKNIQYF
j_gene: TRBJ2-3; v_gene: TRBV6-1; abundance: -; d_gene: -; CDR3nt: TGTGCCAGCAGTTCGCGACCGGGACGCCTCACAGATACGCAGTATTTT; CDR3aa: CASSSRPGRLTDTQYF
j_gene: TRBJ1-2; v_gene: TRBV6-1; abundance: -; d_gene: TRBD1; CDR3nt: TGTGCCAGCAGTGCGGACAGGGGCTCTCCCTACACCTTC; CDR3aa: CASSADRGSPYTF
j_gene: TRBJ2-3; v_gene: TRBV20-1; abundance: -; d_gene: -; CDR3nt: TGCAGTGCTAGAACCGGAGATACGCGGTATTTT; CDR3aa: CSARTGDTRYF
j_gene: TRBJ2-1; v_gene: TRBV5-1; abundance: few; d_gene: TRBD2; CDR3nt: TGCGCCAGCAGCAAGGGACTAGCGGGGGGCCCAGTGCACAATGAGCAGTTCTTC; CDR3aa: CASSKGLAGGPVHNEQFF
j_gene: TRBJ1-2; v_gene: TRBV7-2; abundance: few; d_gene: -; CDR3nt: TGTGCCAGCAGCCAACCGGAGGGTGGGAGATATGGCTACACCTTC; CDR3aa: CASSQPEGGRYGYTF
j_gene: TRBJ2-3; v_gene: TRBV24-1; abundance: -; d_gene: TRBD2; CDR3nt: TGTGCCACCAGTGATTGGGCTAGCGGGGGGGCTGCAGATACGCAGTATTTT; CDR3aa: CATSDWASGGAADTQYF
j_gene: TRBJ2-1; v_gene: TRBV3-1; abundance: -; d_gene: -; CDR3nt: TGTGCCAGCAGCCAAGATGGAGGAGTTTATAATGAGCAGTTCTTC; CDR3aa: CASSQDGGVYNEQFF
j_gene: TRBJ2-1; v_gene: TRBV9; abundance: once; d_gene: -; CDR3nt: TGTGCCAGCACATCCGGTGCGGAGCAGTTCTTC; CDR3aa: CASTSGAEQFF
j_gene: TRBJ2-3; v_gene: TRBV29-1; abundance: -; d_gene: -; CDR3nt: TGCAGCGTTGACAGTAAGAGCACAGGTACGCAGTATTTT; CDR3aa: CSVDSKSTGTQYF
j_gene: TRBJ2-5; v_gene: TRBV11-2; abundance: -; d_gene: TRBD1; CDR3nt: TGTGCCAGCAGGCCGGGGTTGGTTGAACAGGGGTACCAAGAGACCCAGTACTTC; CDR3aa: CASRPGLVEQGYQETQYF
j_gene: TRBJ2-7; v_gene: TRBV6-1; abundance: once; d_gene: -; CDR3nt: TGTGCCAGCAGTGAAGGAATCAGTTTCTCCTACGAGCAGTACTTC; CDR3aa: CASSEGISFSYEQYF
j_gene: TRBJ2-1; v_gene: TRBV15; abundance: once; d_gene: TRBD1; CDR3nt: TGTGCCACCAGCAGGGGGACAGGGGTTGAGCAGTTCTTC; CDR3aa: CATSRGTGVEQFF
j_gene: TRBJ1-6; v_gene: TRBV4-2; abundance: -; d_gene: -; CDR3nt: TGTGCCAGCAGCCAAGACCAGACGGGAGCGGGCTCACCCCTCCACTTT; CDR3aa: CASSQDQTGAGSPLHF
j_gene: TRBJ2-3; v_gene: TRBV2; abundance: -; d_gene: -; CDR3nt: TGTGCCAGCAAAGGAACCGGGACTTCCCCAGATACGCAGTATTTT; CDR3aa: CASKGTGTSPDTQYF